The T cell receptor beta chain under discussion was sequenced for a study of blood T cell repertoires in COVID-19. Study at large: Sources were T cells, B-cell-depleted T cells, or PBMCs; the material itself was cDNA or gDNA.

Donors in Cohort 3 counted as recovered after two negative PCRs, clearance, or symptom resolution. Per germline, CDR1 LNHDA and CDR2 SQIVND (reference sequence). The CDR3 runs to 14 residues. Trimming cost V 1 base and J 7 bases, with 11 bases left between them. Repertoires were generated with immunoSEQ multiplex PCR, while TCRdb's copy carries only in-frame clones and drops some. The data contain about 300,000 clones, 70% to 90% of them singletons. Sequenced: PBMCs or T cells enriched from blood (not recorded which). The source is a woman in her 30s who had recovered from COVID-19. V gene TRBV19 combines with J gene TRBJ2-1; no definite D call. The CDR3 here is CASSIAPRVNEQFF. CDR3 nucleotides: TGTGCCAGTAGTATAGCCCCCCGGGTAAATGAGCAGTTCTTC.